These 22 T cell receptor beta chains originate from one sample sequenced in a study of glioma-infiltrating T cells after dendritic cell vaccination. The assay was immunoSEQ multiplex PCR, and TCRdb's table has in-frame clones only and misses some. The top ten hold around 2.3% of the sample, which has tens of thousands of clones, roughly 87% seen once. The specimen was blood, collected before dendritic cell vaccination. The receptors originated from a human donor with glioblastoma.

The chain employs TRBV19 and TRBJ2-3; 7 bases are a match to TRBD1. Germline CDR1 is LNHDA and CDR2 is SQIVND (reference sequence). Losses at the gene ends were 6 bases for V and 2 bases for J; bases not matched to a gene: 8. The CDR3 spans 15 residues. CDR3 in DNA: TGTGCCAGTAGCCCGGACAGGCGTTCCACAGATACGCAGTATTTT. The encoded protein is CASSPDRRSTDTQYF.

CDR3 sequence reads: CASSPGLGLAGDYEQYV. CDR3 sequence (DNA): TGCGCCAGCAGCCCGGGCTTAGGACTAGCGGGAGACTACGAGCAGTACGTC. This sequence joins TRBV5-1 and TRBJ2-7; 13 nucleotides match TRBD2. The CDR3 extends over 17 amino acids. The germline V gene encodes CDR1 SGHRS and CDR2 YFSETQ. V shed 4 bases and J 3 bases; nucleotides not matched to a gene: 10.

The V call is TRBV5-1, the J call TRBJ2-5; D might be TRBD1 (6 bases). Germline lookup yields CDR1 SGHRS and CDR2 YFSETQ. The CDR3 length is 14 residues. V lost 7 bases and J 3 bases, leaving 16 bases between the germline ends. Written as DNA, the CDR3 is TGCGCCAGCCACCCCGGGACATCCAAAGAGACCCAGTACTTC. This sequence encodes CASHPGTSKETQYF. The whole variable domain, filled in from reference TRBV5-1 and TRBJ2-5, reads KAGVTQTPRYLIKTRGQQVTLSCSPISGHRSVSWYQQTPGQGLQFLFEYFSETQRNKGNFPGRFSGRQFSNSRSEMNVSTLELGDSALYLCASHPGTSKETQYFGPGTRLLVL.

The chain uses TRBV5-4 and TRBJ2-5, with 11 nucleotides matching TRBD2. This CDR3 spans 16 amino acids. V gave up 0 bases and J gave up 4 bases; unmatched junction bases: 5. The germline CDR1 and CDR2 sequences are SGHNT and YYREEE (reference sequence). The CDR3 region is CASSLELAGAGETQYF. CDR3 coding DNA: TGTGCCAGCAGCTTGGAACTAGCGGGGGCGGGAGAGACCCAGTACTTC.

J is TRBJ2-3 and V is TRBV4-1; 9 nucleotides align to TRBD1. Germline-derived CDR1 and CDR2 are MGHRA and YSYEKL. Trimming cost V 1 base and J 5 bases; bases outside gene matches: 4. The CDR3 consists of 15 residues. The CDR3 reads CASSQGGQGKDTQYF. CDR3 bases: TGCGCCAGCAGCCAAGGGGGACAGGGTAAAGATACGCAGTATTTT.

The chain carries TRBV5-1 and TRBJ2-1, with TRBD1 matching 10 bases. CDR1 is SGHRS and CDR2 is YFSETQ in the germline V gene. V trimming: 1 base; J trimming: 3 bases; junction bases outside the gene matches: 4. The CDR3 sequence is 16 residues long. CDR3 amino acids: CASSLLGQGVYNEQFF. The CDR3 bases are TGCGCCAGCAGCTTGTTAGGACAGGGGGTCTACAATGAGCAGTTCTTC.

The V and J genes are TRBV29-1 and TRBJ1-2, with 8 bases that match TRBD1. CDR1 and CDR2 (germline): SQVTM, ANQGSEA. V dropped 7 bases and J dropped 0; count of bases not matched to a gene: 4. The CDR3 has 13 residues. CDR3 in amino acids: CSARTGTNYGYTF. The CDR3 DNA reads TGCAGCGCTAGGACAGGGACTAACTATGGCTACACCTTC.

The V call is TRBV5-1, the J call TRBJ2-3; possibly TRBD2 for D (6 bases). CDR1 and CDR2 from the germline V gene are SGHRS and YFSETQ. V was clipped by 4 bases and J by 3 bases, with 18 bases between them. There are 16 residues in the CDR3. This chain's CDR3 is CASSPVSPGVTDTQYF. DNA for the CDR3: TGCGCCAGCAGCCCGGTTTCTCCGGGGGTGACAGATACGCAGTATTTT.

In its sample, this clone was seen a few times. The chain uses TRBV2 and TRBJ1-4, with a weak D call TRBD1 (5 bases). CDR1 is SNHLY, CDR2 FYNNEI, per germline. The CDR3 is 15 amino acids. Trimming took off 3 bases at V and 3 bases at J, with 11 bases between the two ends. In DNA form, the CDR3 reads TGTGCCAGCAGTGAGGAAGGCAGGGCTAATGAAAAACTGTTTTTT. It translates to CASSEEGRANEKLFF.

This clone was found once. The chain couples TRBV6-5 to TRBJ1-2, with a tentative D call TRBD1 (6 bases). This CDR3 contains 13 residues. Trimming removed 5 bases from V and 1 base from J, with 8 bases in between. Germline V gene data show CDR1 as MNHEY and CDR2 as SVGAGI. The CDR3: CASSLQGNYGYTF. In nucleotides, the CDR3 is TGTGCCAGCAGTCTACAGGGTAACTATGGCTACACCTTC.

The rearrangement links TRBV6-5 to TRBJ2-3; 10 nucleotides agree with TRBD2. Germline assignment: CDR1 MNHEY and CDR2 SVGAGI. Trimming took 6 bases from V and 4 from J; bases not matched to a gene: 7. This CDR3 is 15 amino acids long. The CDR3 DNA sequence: TGTGCCAGCAGACACCGTCTAGCGGGAGCAGATACGCAGTATTTT. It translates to CASRHRLAGADTQYF.

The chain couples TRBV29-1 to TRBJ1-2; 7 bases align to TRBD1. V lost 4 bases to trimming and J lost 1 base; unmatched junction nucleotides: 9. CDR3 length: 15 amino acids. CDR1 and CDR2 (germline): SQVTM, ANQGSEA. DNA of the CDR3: TGCAGCGTTGTACCTTGGGACAGCCGTAACTATGGCTACACCTTC. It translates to CSVVPWDSRNYGYTF.

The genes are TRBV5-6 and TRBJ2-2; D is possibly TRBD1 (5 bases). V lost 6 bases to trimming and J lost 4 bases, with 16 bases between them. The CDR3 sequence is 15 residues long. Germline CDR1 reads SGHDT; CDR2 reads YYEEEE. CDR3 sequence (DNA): TGTGCCAGCACCCGCTACAGGCTTGGCACCGGGGAGCTGTTTTTT. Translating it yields CASTRYRLGTGELFF.

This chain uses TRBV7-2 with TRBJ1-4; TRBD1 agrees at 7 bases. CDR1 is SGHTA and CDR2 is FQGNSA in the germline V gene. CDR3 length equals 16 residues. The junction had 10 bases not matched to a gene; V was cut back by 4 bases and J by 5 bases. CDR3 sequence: CASSSSSGTANEKLFF. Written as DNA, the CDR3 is TGTGCCAGCAGCTCCTCGAGTGGGACAGCGAATGAAAAACTGTTTTTT.

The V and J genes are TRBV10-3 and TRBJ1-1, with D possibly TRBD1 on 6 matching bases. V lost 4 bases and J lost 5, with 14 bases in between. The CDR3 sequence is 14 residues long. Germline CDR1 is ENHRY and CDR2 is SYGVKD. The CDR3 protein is CAISGARGWTEAFF. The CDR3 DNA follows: TGTGCCATCAGTGGCGCCAGGGGATGGACTGAAGCTTTCTTT.

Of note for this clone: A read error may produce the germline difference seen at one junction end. CDR3 loop: CASSNYRSRSSQPQHF. As DNA, the CDR3 is TGTGCCAGTAGTAACTACCGTTCCCGGAGCAGTCAGCCCCAGCATTTT. V usage is TRBV19 and J usage is TRBJ1-5; D remains unclear. The CDR3 contains 16 residues. Germline V gene lookup returns CDR1 LNHDA and CDR2 SQIVND (reference sequence).

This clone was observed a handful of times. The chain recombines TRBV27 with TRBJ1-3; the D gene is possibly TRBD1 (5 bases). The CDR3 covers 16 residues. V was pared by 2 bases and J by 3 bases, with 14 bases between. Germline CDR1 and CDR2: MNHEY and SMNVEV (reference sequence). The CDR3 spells CASSLTRRVDGNTIYF. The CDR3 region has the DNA TGTGCCAGCAGTTTAACCCGCAGGGTGGATGGAAACACCATATATTTT.

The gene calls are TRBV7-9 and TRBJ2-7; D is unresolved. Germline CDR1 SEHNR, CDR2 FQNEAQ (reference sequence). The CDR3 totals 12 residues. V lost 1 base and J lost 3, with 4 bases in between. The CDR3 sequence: CASSLEHYEQYF. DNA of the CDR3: TGTGCCAGCAGCTTAGAACACTACGAGCAGTACTTC.

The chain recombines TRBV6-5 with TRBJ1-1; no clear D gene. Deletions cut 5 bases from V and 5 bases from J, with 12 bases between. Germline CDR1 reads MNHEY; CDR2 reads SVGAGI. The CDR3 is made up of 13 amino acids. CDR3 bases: TGTGCCAGCAGTGAAGTCGGGGTTACTGAAGCTTTCTTT. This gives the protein CASSEVGVTEAFF.

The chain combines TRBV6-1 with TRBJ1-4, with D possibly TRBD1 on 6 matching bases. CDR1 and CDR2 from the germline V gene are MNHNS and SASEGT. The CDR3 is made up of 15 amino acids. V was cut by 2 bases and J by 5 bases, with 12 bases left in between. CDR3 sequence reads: CASSERTVQNEKLFF. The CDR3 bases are TGTGCCAGCAGTGAACGGACAGTGCAGAATGAAAAACTGTTTTTT.

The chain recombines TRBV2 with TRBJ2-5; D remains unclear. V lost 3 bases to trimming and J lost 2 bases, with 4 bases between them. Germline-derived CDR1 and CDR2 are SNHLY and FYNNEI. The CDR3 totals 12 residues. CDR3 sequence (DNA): TGTGCCAGCAGTGAGAGTCAAGAGACCCAGTACTTC. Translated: CASSESQETQYF.

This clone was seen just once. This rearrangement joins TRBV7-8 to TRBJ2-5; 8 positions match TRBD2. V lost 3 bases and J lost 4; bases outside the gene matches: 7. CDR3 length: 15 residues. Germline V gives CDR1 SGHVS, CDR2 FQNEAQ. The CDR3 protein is CASSFSGDPRETQYF. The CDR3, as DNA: TGTGCCAGCAGCTTTAGCGGGGACCCCCGAGAGACCCAGTACTTC. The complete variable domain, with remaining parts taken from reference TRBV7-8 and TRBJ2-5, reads GAGVSQSPRYKVAKRGQDVALRCDPISGHVSLFWYQQALGQGPEFLTYFQNEAQLDKSGLPSDRFFAERPEGSVSTLKIQRTQQEDSAVYLCASSFSGDPRETQYFGPGTRLLVL.